A selection of T cell receptor beta chains follows, all from one sample in a study of blood T cell repertoires in COVID-19. The assay was immunoSEQ multiplex PCR, and TCRdb's table has in-frame clones only and misses some. This sample has 250,000 to 300,000 clones, with less than 90% found just once. Sequencing was done on a sample of peripheral blood. The receptors shown here come from a woman younger than 45 with COVID-19, enrolled during active disease. The CDR3 runs from the conserved cysteine through the conserved F or W. A D gene is named only where the DNA matches it firmly. A clone size is listed for some rows: how often the clone was seen (once, few, many), or a class if it is expanded.

CDR3 DNA,CDR3 protein,clone size,V gene,D gene,J gene
TGTGCCAGCAGTGTAAGCGCAGGGGCCGTGGATACGCAGTATTTT,CASSVSAGAVDTQYF,.,TRBV6-6,.,TRBJ2-3
TGTGCCAGCTCACCACTTACGGGACAGGTCCCGAAAGGCTACACCTTC,CASSPLTGQVPKGYTF,few,TRBV18,TRBD1,TRBJ1-2
TGTGCCAGCAGCTTAGCCTCCCCTAGTTCTCAGTACTTC,CASSLASPSSQYF,once,TRBV7-2,.,TRBJ2-5
TGTGCCAGCTCACCACCGCCTAGACAGGGGGTCCATGGCTACACCTTC,CASSPPPRQGVHGYTF,.,TRBV18,TRBD1,TRBJ1-2
TGTGCCAGCTCAACGGGGATGAACACTGAAGCTTTCTTT,CASSTGMNTEAFF,.,TRBV9,.,TRBJ1-1
TGTGCCAGCTCACCACGTAGCGGGGGGTTTATTGAAGGTGAGCAGTTCTTC,CASSPRSGGFIEGEQFF,.,TRBV18,TRBD2,TRBJ2-1
TGTGCCAGCAGCCATACCCGGGACAACCATTCACCCCTCCACTTT,CASSHTRDNHSPLHF,.,TRBV7-9,.,TRBJ1-6
TGTGCCAGCAGCCTCAGGGGCGCCCAACGAGGCTACACCTTC,CASSLRGAQRGYTF,.,TRBV5-6,.,TRBJ1-2
TGTGCCAGCAGCTTTGCCGGTCTCGGTGAGACCCAGTACTTC,CASSFAGLGETQYF,.,TRBV7-2,.,TRBJ2-5
TGTGCCAGCAGTCAGGGAACAGGGGGGTTCGGTTCACCCCTCCACTTT,CASSQGTGGFGSPLHF,.,TRBV2,TRBD1,TRBJ1-6
TGCGCCAGCAGCTTGGCGCAGGGGGCAGGAAATGGTGAAGCTTTCTTT,CASSLAQGAGNGEAFF,.,TRBV5-1,TRBD1,TRBJ1-1
TGTGCCAGCAGTGAAGGGTCTTCGGTTCTTCGGGGTGTAGGCACTGAAGCTTTCTTT,CASSEGSSVLRGVGTEAFF,.,TRBV2,.,TRBJ1-1
TGTGCCAGCAGTTTCTCTAGCGGCAGCTACGAGCAGTACTTC,CASSFSSGSYEQYF,.,TRBV27,TRBD2,TRBJ2-7
TGCACCAGCAGCCAAGATTTCCCCGGTGTAAGCTGTCCAGGGGGCTACACCTTC,CTSSQDFPGVSCPGGYTF,few,TRBV1,.,TRBJ1-2
TGTGCCAGCAGCCTATACGGACAAGACTATGGCTACACCTTC,CASSLYGQDYGYTF,.,TRBV7-8,.,TRBJ1-2
TGTGCCAGCAGGGAGCGGGTAGTGATGTTTTTT,CASRERVVMFF,once,TRBV28,.,TRBJ1-4
TGTGCCATCAGTGAGGGGACAGGGCCCGAGCAGTACTTC,CAISEGTGPEQYF,once,TRBV10-3,TRBD1,TRBJ2-7
TGCGCCAGCAGCGCTGGACTTCCCACAGATACGCAGTATTTT,CASSAGLPTDTQYF,.,TRBV5-1,.,TRBJ2-3
TGTGCCTGGAGTGTGGGAGGGCCAGTTGGCTACACCTTC,CAWSVGGPVGYTF,once,TRBV30,.,TRBJ1-2
TGTGCCAGCTTCCCTAGGTCGGGGGGGCAATATGAGCAGTTCTTC,CASFPRSGGQYEQFF,.,TRBV18,TRBD2,TRBJ2-1
TGTGCCAGCAGCTTAGTAGGGTGGGGGGACTTAAATGAAAAACTGTTTTTT,CASSLVGWGDLNEKLFF,.,TRBV11-2,.,TRBJ1-4
TGTGCCAGCAGCTCCACCCTGACAGGGATGTCCTACAATGAGCAGTTCTTC,CASSSTLTGMSYNEQFF,.,TRBV5-6,TRBD1,TRBJ2-1
TGTGCCAGCAGCCCCTTTAGGGGCTATAATTCACCCCTCCACTTT,CASSPFRGYNSPLHF,.,TRBV2,.,TRBJ1-6
TGTGCCAGCAGTGAAATGACAGGACAAAGCACCGGGGAGCTGTTTTTT,CASSEMTGQSTGELFF,.,TRBV2,.,TRBJ2-2
TGTGCCAGCAGCTTAGGGACCTGGGGCGGCTCAGGTTCACCCCTCCACTTT,CASSLGTWGGSGSPLHF,.,TRBV7-6,.,TRBJ1-6
TGTGCCAGCAGTTACTCAGGTTCGAGCGGCCTTTACAATGAGCAGTTCTTC,CASSYSGSSGLYNEQFF,.,TRBV6-2/TRBV6-3,.,TRBJ2-1
TGCGCCAGCAGCCCCACTAGGGGCGGGACAGCGGTTGACTATGGCTACACCTTC,CASSPTRGGTAVDYGYTF,once,TRBV4-1,TRBD1,TRBJ1-2
TGTGCCAGCTCACTGACAGGGGTCGACTATGGCTACACCTTC,CASSLTGVDYGYTF,once,TRBV18,TRBD1,TRBJ1-2
TGCGCCAGCAGCCAAGTTAGCGGGAACTATGGCTACACCTTC,CASSQVSGNYGYTF,.,TRBV4-1,.,TRBJ1-2
TGTGCCAGCAGCTTGGCCCTTGGTTCTCTAGACTATGGCTACACCTTC,CASSLALGSLDYGYTF,.,TRBV5-6,.,TRBJ1-2
TGTGCCAGCAGGGGAGATTATAGGTCTGGAAACACCATATATTTT,CASRGDYRSGNTIYF,.,TRBV6-5,.,TRBJ1-3
TGTGCCAGCAGTTCCGGGACTCCGGGCTACGAGCAGTACTTC,CASSSGTPGYEQYF,.,TRBV6-2/TRBV6-3,.,TRBJ2-7
TGTGCCAGCAGTGAAGAGGCCGGGACAGGGAGTGGAGCTTTCTTT,CASSEEAGTGSGAFF,.,TRBV2,TRBD1,TRBJ1-1
TGTGCCAGCAGCCAAGACCCAGGGATCGGCTACACCTTC,CASSQDPGIGYTF,.,TRBV4-2,.,TRBJ1-2
TGTGCCAGCAGCTTAGGGCTAGCGGGGAACCAAGAGACCCAGTACTTC,CASSLGLAGNQETQYF,.,TRBV7-6,TRBD2,TRBJ2-5
TGTGCCATCGCGGCGGGGGGGATATCCTACGAGCAGTACTTC,CAIAAGGISYEQYF,once,TRBV10-3,TRBD2,TRBJ2-7
TGTGCCAGCACCACGAGAGCAGGGTTCCCCACTGAAGCTTTCTTT,CASTTRAGFPTEAFF,.,TRBV5-4,.,TRBJ1-1
TGTGCCAGCAGTGTTTCCCGGACAGGGCCAAATCAGCCCCAGCATTTT,CASSVSRTGPNQPQHF,.,TRBV6-1,TRBD1,TRBJ1-5
TGTGCCAGTAGCCTCGGGAACGAGCAGTACTTC,CASSLGNEQYF,.,TRBV19,.,TRBJ2-7
TGTGCCAGCAGCTTTGGCGGCGGCACAGATACGCAGTATTTT,CASSFGGGTDTQYF,many,TRBV5-4,.,TRBJ2-3
TGCGCCAGCAGCCAAGGGGGACAGGGCTCCATGAACACTGAAGCTTTCTTT,CASSQGGQGSMNTEAFF,.,TRBV4-1,TRBD1,TRBJ1-1
TGTGCCAGCAGTTTATCCTTCGGAAGGGACAGGGAATCGTACACCTTC,CASSLSFGRDRESYTF,.,TRBV27,TRBD1,TRBJ1-2
TGTGCCAGTAGTAGTGGTGAGTTGAGCAATCAGCCCCAGCATTTT,CASSSGELSNQPQHF,few,TRBV19,.,TRBJ1-5
TGTGCCAGCTCCCCCCCAGGGATAACCTACGAGCAGTACTTC,CASSPPGITYEQYF,.,TRBV18,.,TRBJ2-7
TGTGCCAGCAGCCCATGGAGACTAGCGGGGGGTGGTGAGCAGTTCTTC,CASSPWRLAGGGEQFF,.,TRBV7-8,TRBD2,TRBJ2-1
TGTGCCAGCAGGGGACAGGGTTTAGAGACCCAGTACTTC,CASRGQGLETQYF,.,TRBV6-5,TRBD1,TRBJ2-5